These 2 T cell receptor beta chains were all obtained from the same sample, sequenced in a study of blood T cell repertoires in COVID-19. Profiled with immunoSEQ multiplex PCR; TCRdb holds only in-frame clones, not every one. The data hold roughly 250,000 clones, with about 90% observed a single time. The sequencing input was peripheral blood. The receptors originated from a woman aged 25 to 39 with COVID-19, enrolled during active disease.

The chain links TRBV4-2 to TRBJ2-5, with D maybe TRBD2 (7 bases). The CDR3 spans 15 residues. With 2 bases removed from V and 4 bases from J, the gap between germline ends came to 14 bases. Per germline, CDR1 LGHNA and CDR2 YNFKEQ. As DNA, the CDR3 is TGTGCCAGCAGCCAAAGGGCGGGGGCGGCAGAGACCCAGTACTTC. Translation: CASSQRAGAAETQYF.

V and J are TRBV12-5 and TRBJ1-1; D remains ambiguous. CDR3 length: 13 residues. Germline CDR1 reads LGHNT; CDR2 reads FRNRAP. The germline V and J ends were trimmed by 3 bases and 3 bases, with 8 bases remaining between them. DNA of the CDR3: TGTGCTAGTGGTTTAAGAGAGGACACTGAAGCTTTCTTT. It encodes CASGLREDTEAFF.